The next 24 T cell receptor beta chains were all read from a single sample in a study of tumor and adjacent non-tumor tissue in lung cancer. RNA was extracted from bulk tissue without any cell sorting. Distant lung tissue was collected more than 3 cm away from the tumor edge. The library came from three nested PCR rounds adapted from ARM-PCR protocols. TCRdb re-called the multiplex PCR reads with MiXCR, one entry per CDR3 protein. The table lists 65,000 to 85,000 distinct CDR3 sequences, roughly three quarters of them singletons. Material for sequencing was distant non-tumor lung tissue. Every receptor here comes from a man aged 60-69 years with non-small cell lung cancer.

This clonotype was seen once. No conserved phenylalanine or tryptophan ends this CDR3, so it is likely a read error. It is unclear where the CDR3 begins or ends on the DNA, so no DNA is shown, and the CDR3 is as TCRdb lists it. The J gene is TRBJ2-1, the V gene TRBV29-1; the D segment call TRBD2 is taken from the table without a DNA check. Including both end residues, the CDR3 is 13 amino acids long. Germline V gives CDR1 SQVTM, CDR2 ANQGSEA. The CDR3 loop reads CSVELAGYNEEFL.

The rearrangement uses TRBV7-9 and TRBJ2-3, with no clear D. Germline assignment: CDR1 SEHNR and CDR2 FQNEAQ (reference sequence). The CDR3 length is 17 residues. V lost 5 bases and J 0 bases, leaving 18 bases between the germline ends. In DNA form, the CDR3 reads TGTGCCAGCAGCACTCCGAGGTCGGGCTGTAGCACAGATACGCAGTATTTT. Translated, it gives CASSTPRSGCSTDTQYF. Complete variable domain (other parts from reference TRBV7-9 and TRBJ2-3): DTGVSQNPRHKITKRGQNVTFRCDPISEHNRLYWYRQTLGQGPEFLTYFQNEAQLEKSRLLSDRFSAERPKGSFSTLEIQRTEQGDSAMYLCASSTPRSGCSTDTQYFGPGTRLTVL.

Worth noting for this clonotype: The junction shows a germline mismatch at one end, possibly a read error. The gene calls are TRBV29-1 and TRBJ2-4; 9 nucleotides line up with TRBD1. This CDR3 is built from 12 residues. Germline values: CDR1 SQVTM, CDR2 ANQGSEA. The CDR3 nucleotides are TGTAGCGTTGGGGACAGGGTAAACACTCAGTACTTC. It encodes CSVGDRVNTQYF.

Worth noting for this clonotype: A junction boundary mismatches the germline segment, possibly from a read error. The rearrangement joins TRBV5-4 to TRBJ2-6; perhaps TRBD2 as D (5 bases). The germline V gene has CDR1 SGHNT and CDR2 YYREEE (reference sequence). The length of the CDR3 is 15 residues. The CDR3 DNA sequence: TGTGCCAACAGCTTCGTGAGGGCTGGGGCCAACGTCCTGACTTTC. Encoded protein: CANSFVRAGANVLTF.

The chain recombines TRBV6-5 with TRBJ2-3; the D call may be TRBD1 or TRBD2 (5 bases each). This CDR3 is 15 amino acids long. Germline values: CDR1 MNHEY, CDR2 SVGAGI. V dropped 10 bases and J dropped 3 bases, with 20 bases sitting between them. CDR3 sequence (DNA): TGTGCCACCAATGCCTGGGACCTTAGTACAGATACGCAGTATTTT. Amino acid sequence: CATNAWDLSTDTQYF.

As to this clonotype: At one of its ends the junction is not consistent with the germline gene, which may arise from a read error. V and J are TRBV11-1 and TRBJ2-3; TRBD1 or TRBD2 may be the D gene (6 bases each). The CDR3 has 16 amino acids. Germline V lookup: CDR1 SGHAT, CDR2 FQDESV (reference sequence). The CDR3 spells CASSLTRGAGTDTRYF. CDR3 in DNA: TGTGCCAGCAGCTTGACTAGGGGGGCCGGCACAGATACGCGGTATTTT.

The genes are TRBV6-1 and TRBJ2-7; D gene unclear. With 8 bases removed from V and 1 base from J, the gap between germline ends came to 15 bases. CDR3 length: 14 residues. From germline, CDR1 is MNHNS and CDR2 SASEGT. CDR3 region: CASGKELRSYEQYF. In nucleotides, the CDR3 is TGTGCCAGCGGTAAAGAGCTTAGATCCTACGAGCAGTACTTC.

For this clonotype: One end of the junction fails to match germline, which may point to a read error. The chain employs TRBV6-2 or TRBV6-3 and TRBJ1-1; no clear D. CDR1 MNHEY and CDR2 SVGEGT come from the germline V gene. The CDR3 runs to 13 residues. CDR3 in DNA: TGTGCCAGCAGTTATTCTGGGAACATTGAAGCTTTCTTT. This encodes CASSYSGNIEAFF.

Remarks on this clonotype: Sequence at one end of the junction differs from germline and may be a read error. Here the CDR3 DNA reads TGTGCCAGCAGCCACCAGTCGGGCAGGGCCTCCAACGAGCAGTACTTC. Protein: CASSHQSGRASNEQYF. The chain employs TRBV7-9 and TRBJ2-7, with TRBD1 as a possible D gene (5 bases). This CDR3 contains 16 residues. Germline V gene sequence: CDR1 SEHNR, CDR2 FQNEAQ (reference sequence).

Remarks on this clonotype: This clone may be a read error of a much larger clone one base away. The J gene is TRBJ2-1, the V gene TRBV28, with TRBD2 as a possible D gene (7 bases). The germline V gene encodes CDR1 MDHEN and CDR2 SYDVKM. V was trimmed by 6 bases and J by 5 bases, leaving 29 bases between them. CDR3 length: 19 amino acids. The CDR3 loop is CASSETGHIGTKIDNEQFF. DNA of the CDR3: TGTGCCAGCAGCGAGACGGGACATATCGGGACTAAGATCGACAATGAGCAGTTCTTC.

As for this clonotype: With a much larger clone just one base away, this may be a read error. The chain's CDR3 is CASIAGPLEEQYF. The CDR3 nucleotides read TGCGCCAGCATCGCGGGTCCCCTGGAGGAGCAGTACTTC. The V call is TRBV5-1, the J call TRBJ2-7, with a tentative D call TRBD2 (5 bases). The CDR3 contains 13 residues. Germline lookup yields CDR1 SGHRS and CDR2 YFSETQ. V was cut by 6 bases and J by 7 bases, with 17 bases left in between.

This rearrangement joins TRBV20-1 to TRBJ2-1, with 9 bases matching TRBD2. CDR3 length equals 13 residues. From germline, CDR1 is DFQATT and CDR2 SNEGSKA (reference sequence). After removal of 3 bases from V and 8 bases from J, the junction contained 5 bases not matched to a gene. CDR3 sequence (DNA): TGCAGTGCTAGGATTAGCGGGAGAGATGAGCAGTTCTTC. This encodes CSARISGRDEQFF.

The chain carries TRBV29-1 and TRBJ2-3; the D gene is possibly TRBD2 (6 bases). CDR1 is SQVTM, CDR2 ANQGSEA, per germline. The CDR3 covers 14 residues. V lost 7 bases, J lost 1 base, and 15 bases lay in between. The CDR3 nucleotides read TGCAGCGCCGCCTGGGCTAGCGGCACAGATACGCAGTATTTT. Its protein is CSAAWASGTDTQYF.

This clonotype was seen a few times. One end of the junction varies from germline; a read error may be responsible. The chain is built from TRBV20-1 and TRBJ1-5, with D perhaps TRBD1 (5 bases). Germline V gene sequence: CDR1 DFQATT, CDR2 SNEGSKA (reference sequence). The length of the CDR3 is 13 residues. The chain's CDR3 is CSVQAGTEQPQHF. The CDR3, as DNA: TGCAGTGTTCAGGCGGGGACGGAACAGCCCCAGCATTTC.

Details on this clonotype: A read error may account for a junction end that differs from germline. The chain employs TRBV4-1 and TRBJ2-1, with D unresolved. CDR3 length: 14 amino acids. Germline V gene data show CDR1 as MGHRA and CDR2 as YSYEKL. CDR3: CASRQVHNYNEQFF. In DNA form, the CDR3 reads TGCGCCAGCAGACAAGTACACAACTACAATGAGCAGTTCTTC.

CDR3 region: CASSCEGLTQYF. The CDR3 DNA follows: TGTGCCAGCAGTTGCGAGGGGCTTACGCAGTATTTT. This chain uses TRBV6-6 with TRBJ2-3; D is tentatively TRBD1 or TRBD2 (5 bases each). Per the germline V gene, CDR1 is MNHNY and CDR2 is SVGAGI (reference sequence). The CDR3 totals 12 residues. The V and J ends lost 4 bases and 8 bases respectively, with 10 bases between them.

Details on this clonotype: This may stem from a read error, because a much larger clone lies one nucleotide away. The chain uses TRBV20-1 and TRBJ1-6; D call uncertain. V gave up 3 bases and J gave up 6 bases, with 9 bases separating them. This CDR3 region has 13 residues. CDR1 and CDR2 from the germline V gene are DFQATT and SNEGSKA (reference sequence). The CDR3 reads CSASKEPNSPLHF. The DNA for the CDR3 is TGCAGTGCTAGTAAGGAGCCTAATTCACCCCTCCACTTT.

Regarding this clonotype: An end of the junction does not agree with germline; a read error may underlie this. The chain uses TRBV13 and TRBJ2-3; D might be TRBD1 (5 bases). This CDR3 is built from 15 residues. The germline CDR1 and CDR2 sequences are PRHDT and FYEKMQ (reference sequence). DNA of the CDR3: TGTACCAGCAGCTTAGTGAGACAGAACACAAATACGCAGTATTTT. Protein: CTSSLVRQNTNTQYF.

This sequence joins TRBV5-4 and TRBJ2-6, with a possible D match to TRBD1 (6 bases). Germline V lookup: CDR1 SGHNT, CDR2 YYREEE (reference sequence). Trimming cost V 7 bases and J 1 base, with 18 bases left between them. The CDR3 covers 17 residues. Written as DNA, the CDR3 is TGTGCCAGCGGCTCTGACATGGGGGCGTCTGGGGCCAACGTCCTGACTTTC. This gives the protein CASGSDMGASGANVLTF. Supplemented by reference TRBV5-4 and TRBJ2-6, the full variable domain reads ETGVTQSPTHLIKTRGQQVTLRCSSQSGHNTVSWYQQALGQGPQFIFQYYREEENGRGNFPPRFSGLQFPNYSSELNVNALELDDSALYLCASGSDMGASGANVLTFGAGSRLTVL.

A word on this clonotype: The junction and the germline gene differ at one end; a read error may be behind it. This sequence joins TRBV6-5 and TRBJ2-2; D might be TRBD1 or TRBD2, each matching 5 bases. CDR3 length: 14 residues. The germline gives CDR1 MNHEY, CDR2 SVGAGI. DNA of the CDR3: TGTGCCAGCAGTTACAGACCTAACACCAGGGAGCGGTTTTTT. The encoded protein is CASSYRPNTRERFF.

On this clonotype: This CDR3 is missing its conserved last phenylalanine or tryptophan, likely due to a read error. V usage is TRBV5-5 and J usage is TRBJ2-2, with unresolved D. The V gene's germline CDR1 is SGHKS and CDR2 YYEKEE (reference sequence). The CDR3 covers 12 residues. The CDR3 reads CASGLGSGELFY. In nucleotides, the CDR3 is TGTGCCAGCGGCTTAGGGTCCGGGGAGCTGTTTTAT.

A word on this clonotype: One end of the junction does not line up with germline, which may come from a read error. The chain carries TRBV6-5 and TRBJ1-1; no clear D gene. The CDR3 contains 15 residues. Germline CDR1 and CDR2: MNHEY and SVGAGI. This CDR3 is CASSYSEQPRTEASF. The CDR3 DNA follows: TGTGCTAGCAGTTACTCGGAGCAGCCTAGGACTGAAGCTTCCTTT.

In this sample, this clonotype turned up many times. This chain links TRBV5-6 with TRBJ2-7; a possible D gene is TRBD2 (6 bases). This CDR3 has 15 amino acids. Deletions cut 3 bases from V and 3 bases from J, with 16 bases between. Germline V gene lookup returns CDR1 SGHDT and CDR2 YYEEEE. DNA of the CDR3: TGTGCCAGCAGCTCCGGGGTGGGGGAGGTCTACGAGCAGTACTTC. Protein: CASSSGVGEVYEQYF.

As for this clonotype: At one boundary the junction diverges from the germline segment, which might be a read error. The chain has TRBV12-3 or TRBV12-4 and TRBJ2-7, with D possibly matching TRBD2 (5 bases). This CDR3 has 14 residues. DNA for the CDR3: TGTGCCAGCAGTCTTCTTGGGAGCTGCTACGAGCAGTATTTC. It is translated as CASSLLGSCYEQYF.